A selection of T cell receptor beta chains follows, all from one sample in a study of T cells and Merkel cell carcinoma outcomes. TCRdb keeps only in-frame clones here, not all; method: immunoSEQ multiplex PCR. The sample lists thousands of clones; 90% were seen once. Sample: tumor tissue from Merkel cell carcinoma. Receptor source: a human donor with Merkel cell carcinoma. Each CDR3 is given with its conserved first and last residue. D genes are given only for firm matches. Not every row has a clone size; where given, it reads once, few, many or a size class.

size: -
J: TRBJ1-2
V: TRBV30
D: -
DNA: TGTGTCTGGAGTGACGGCGGCCTTAGGACCTTC
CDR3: CVWSDGGLRTF

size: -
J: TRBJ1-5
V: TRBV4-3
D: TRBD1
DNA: TGCGCCAGCAGCCAAGTCCACAGGGGGTATCAGCCCCAGCATTTT
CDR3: CASSQVHRGYQPQHF

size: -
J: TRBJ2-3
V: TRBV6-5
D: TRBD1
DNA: TGTGCCAGCAGGACAGGGGGCGCTGGCACAGATACGCAGTATTTT
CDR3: CASRTGGAGTDTQYF

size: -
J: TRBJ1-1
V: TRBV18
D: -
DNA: TGTGCCAGCTCACCTTCCTTCGGGGTCGGGAGCACTGAAGCTTTCTTT
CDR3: CASSPSFGVGSTEAFF

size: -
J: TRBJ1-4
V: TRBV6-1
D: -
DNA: TGTGCCAGCAGGGGACGGCCCACAACTAATGAAAAACTGTTTTTT
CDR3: CASRGRPTTNEKLFF

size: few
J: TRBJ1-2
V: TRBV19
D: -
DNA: TGTGCCAGTAGTACCTCTAGGGTAACCCTTAACTATGGCTACACCTTC
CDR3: CASSTSRVTLNYGYTF

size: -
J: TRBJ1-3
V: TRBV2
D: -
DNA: TGTGCCAGCAATCAGGAATCTGGAAACACCATATATTTT
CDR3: CASNQESGNTIYF

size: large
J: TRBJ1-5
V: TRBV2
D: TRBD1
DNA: TGTGCCAGCAGTAACCGACAGGGGGGCGGGCAGCCCCAGCATTTT
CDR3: CASSNRQGGGQPQHF

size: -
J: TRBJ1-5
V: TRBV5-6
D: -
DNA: TGTGCCAGCAGCTCCCACACAGGGTCCTACAATCAGCCCCAGCATTTT
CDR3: CASSSHTGSYNQPQHF

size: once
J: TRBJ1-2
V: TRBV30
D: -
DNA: TGTGCCTGGAGTGTAAAGGGACGGGGCTATGGCTACACCTTC
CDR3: CAWSVKGRGYGYTF

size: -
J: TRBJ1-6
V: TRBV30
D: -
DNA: TGTGCCTGGGACCTCGGAGGGTGGAGGTATAATTCACCCCTCCACTTT
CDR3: CAWDLGGWRYNSPLHF

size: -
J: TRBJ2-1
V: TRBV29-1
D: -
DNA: TGCAGCGCCCCCGGGACAGCGGGATTCGAGGAGCAGTTCTTC
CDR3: CSAPGTAGFEEQFF

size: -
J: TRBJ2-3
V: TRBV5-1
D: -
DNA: TGCGCCAGCAGCTTGGACTTAGTGGATACGCAGTATTTT
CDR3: CASSLDLVDTQYF

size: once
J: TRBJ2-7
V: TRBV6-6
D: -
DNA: TGTGCCAGCAGTCACTCAAAGGGCTACGAGCAGTACTTC
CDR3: CASSHSKGYEQYF

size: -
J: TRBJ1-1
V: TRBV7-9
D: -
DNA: TGTGCCAGCAGCTTGAGGGGGATTAACACTGAAGCTTTCTTT
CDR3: CASSLRGINTEAFF

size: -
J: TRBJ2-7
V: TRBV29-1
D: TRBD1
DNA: TGCAGCGTTACAGGGGGATCGAACCGCTACGAGCAGTACTTC
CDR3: CSVTGGSNRYEQYF

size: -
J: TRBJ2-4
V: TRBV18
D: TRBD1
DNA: TGTGCCAGCTCACCACTGACAGGGGGCGTGGACATTCAGTACTTC
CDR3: CASSPLTGGVDIQYF

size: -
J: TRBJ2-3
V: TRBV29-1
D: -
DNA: TGCAGCGTTGAAGATCCTCTGGGGAGAGAAGAGAGCACAGATACGCAGTATTTT
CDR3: CSVEDPLGREESTDTQYF

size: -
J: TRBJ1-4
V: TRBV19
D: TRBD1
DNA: TGTGCCAGTAGTTCCAGGGGGCGCAGGGGTAATAAAAAACTGTTTTTT
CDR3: CASSSRGRRGNKKLFF

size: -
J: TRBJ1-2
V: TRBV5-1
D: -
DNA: TGCGCCAGCAGCTTGGATGGCAGCCCCTATGGCTACACCTTC
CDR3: CASSLDGSPYGYTF

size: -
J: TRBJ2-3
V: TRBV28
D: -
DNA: TGTGCCAGCATGACGAGCACAGATACGCAGTATTTT
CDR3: CASMTSTDTQYF

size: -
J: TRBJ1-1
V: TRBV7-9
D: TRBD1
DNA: TGTGCCAGCAGCCCTATAGATCCAGGGGGTCGCACTGAAGCTTTCTTT
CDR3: CASSPIDPGGRTEAFF

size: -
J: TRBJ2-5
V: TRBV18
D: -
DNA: TGTGCCAGCTCACCACCGTCGCAAGAGACCCAGTACTTC
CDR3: CASSPPSQETQYF

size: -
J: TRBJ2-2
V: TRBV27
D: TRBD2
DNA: TGTGCCAGCAGTAAGGTAGCGGGGGTTATGAACACCGGGGAGCTGTTTTTT
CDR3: CASSKVAGVMNTGELFF